The source of this T cell receptor beta chain is a study of post-analysis software for immune sequencing data. In the study overall: Both relapsing-remitting and secondary progressive multiple sclerosis featured among the disease courses, as did progressive-relapsing multiple sclerosis. Findings of the study overall: Comparison with controls showed significantly lower normalized Chao1 diversity in multiple sclerosis patients. Analysis by F measure revealed that same-batch samples clustered strongly together.

The TCR beta cDNA libraries contained unique molecular identifiers. A population of 1 to 10 million T cells gave rise to approximately 500,000 cDNA molecules. TCRdb fed the PCR reads into MiXCR, producing one record per CDR3 protein. The table includes roughly 800,000 distinct CDR3 sequences, roughly 29% detected once. Turning to this clonotype: As yet, its antigen is unknown.

The sequence was obtained from a girl under 18 with multiple sclerosis. The sequencing input was blood.

CDR3 DNA: TGTGCCAGCAACAGGAGGGGGGAGACCCAGTACTTC. The encoded protein is CASNRRGETQYF. The V gene is TRBV2, the J gene TRBJ2-5; D is tentatively TRBD1 or TRBD2 (6 bases each). The CDR3 totals 12 residues. Trimming removed 7 bases from V and 5 bases from J, with 11 bases in between. Germline V gene lookup returns CDR1 SNHLY and CDR2 FYNNEI.